The 30 T cell receptor beta chains listed next were all sequenced from one sample in a study of blood T cell repertoires in COVID-19. TCRdb's copy holds only in-frame clones and misses some; the assay was immunoSEQ multiplex PCR. The repertoire holds fewer than 300,000 clones, with more than 70% as singletons. Sequenced: peripheral blood. The source is a woman between 40 and 50 years old who had recovered from COVID-19.

The rearrangement uses TRBV19 and TRBJ2-1, with D perhaps matching TRBD1 (7 bases). Germline CDR1 is LNHDA and CDR2 is SQIVND (reference sequence). Trimming removed 6 bases at V and 9 bases at J, with 18 bases between. CDR3 length equals 14 residues. CDR3 sequence reads: CASRGSGGGPEQFF. CDR3 DNA: TGTGCCAGTAGGGGTAGCGGAGGGGGCCCTGAGCAGTTCTTC.

The chain recombines TRBV19 with TRBJ1-5; D is perhaps TRBD1 (6 bases). The germline V and J ends were trimmed by 1 base and 6 bases, with 13 bases remaining between them. The germline V gene has CDR1 LNHDA and CDR2 SQIVND (reference sequence). The CDR3 covers 15 residues. CDR3: CASSIVGGAPQPQHF. The CDR3 region has the DNA TGTGCCAGTAGTATAGTAGGGGGGGCTCCTCAGCCCCAGCATTTT.

J is TRBJ2-7 and V is TRBV7-9, with TRBD2 matching over 13 bases. Germline assignment: CDR1 SEHNR and CDR2 FQNEAQ (reference sequence). After removal of 3 bases from V and 2 bases from J, the junction contained 1 base not matched to a gene. The CDR3 consists of 15 residues. The CDR3 DNA reads as TGTGCCAGCAGCTTGGGGACTAGCGGGACCTACGAGCAGTACGTC. This translates into CASSLGTSGTYEQYV.

A single count supports this clone. The V and J genes are TRBV6-6 and TRBJ1-6; D remains unclear. This CDR3 has 13 residues. V gave up 8 bases and J gave up 6 bases, with 11 bases separating them. Germline-derived CDR1 and CDR2 are MNHNY and SVGAGI (reference sequence). This chain's CDR3 is CASSPQANSPLHF. The CDR3 DNA is TGTGCCAGCTCCCCGCAGGCTAATTCACCCCTCCACTTT.

This chain connects TRBV6-2 or TRBV6-3 to TRBJ2-4; maybe TRBD2 (6 bases). The CDR3 has 21 amino acids. Per germline, CDR1 MNHEY and CDR2 SVGEGT. The ends were cut back, 2 bases at V and 0 bases at J, with 26 bases in the middle. The CDR3 spells CASSYPKTGDSRKLAKNIQYF. The CDR3 nucleotides read TGTGCCAGCAGTTACCCGAAAACGGGGGACTCACGCAAACTAGCCAAAAACATTCAGTACTTC.

V gene TRBV15 combines with J gene TRBJ2-5; 7 bases align to TRBD2. From germline, CDR1 is LNHNV and CDR2 YYDKDF (reference sequence). Trimming removed 1 base from V and 4 bases from J; junction bases left unmatched: 3. The CDR3 contains 14 residues. The DNA of the CDR3 is TGTGCCACCAGCAGAGGTGGGGAGGGAGAGACCCAGTACTTC. Amino acid sequence: CATSRGGEGETQYF.

The chain combines TRBV24-1 with TRBJ1-2, with TRBD1 identical over 9 bases. V shed 5 bases, J shed 3 bases, and the junction held 6 bases outside the gene matches. CDR1 KGHDR and CDR2 SFDVKD come from the germline V gene. The CDR3 totals 15 residues. CDR3 nucleotides: TGTGCCACCAGTGGGCGACAGGGGGTGTACTATGGCTACACCTTC. Residues: CATSGRQGVYYGYTF.

V and J are TRBV11-2 and TRBJ1-1, with a tentative D call TRBD1 (6 bases). The CDR3 has 16 amino acids. V lost 4 bases and J 5 bases, leaving 20 bases between the germline ends. CDR1 is SGHAT, CDR2 FQNNGV, per germline. The chain's CDR3 is CASSSTQTGRGTEAFF. The CDR3 nucleotides are TGTGCCAGCAGCTCGACACAAACAGGGAGAGGGACTGAAGCTTTCTTT.

J is TRBJ2-7 and V is TRBV2, with D tentatively TRBD1 (6 bases). The germline CDR1 and CDR2 sequences are SNHLY and FYNNEI. The CDR3 is 14 amino acids. The V gene lost 7 bases and the J gene lost 0 bases, with 13 bases spanning the gap. CDR3 sequence: CASTPRGFSYEQYV. The DNA for the CDR3 is TGTGCCAGCACCCCGAGGGGGTTCTCCTACGAGCAGTACGTC.

The rearrangement links TRBV10-3 to TRBJ1-1, with 7 positions matching TRBD1. Germline V gives CDR1 ENHRY, CDR2 SYGVKD. The CDR3 is made up of 14 amino acids. V dropped 6 bases and J dropped 4; count of bases not matched to a gene: 8. CDR3 residues: CAISREGAGTEAFF. CDR3 in DNA: TGTGCCATCAGCCGGGAGGGGGCGGGCACTGAAGCTTTCTTT.

The rearrangement links TRBV27 to TRBJ2-7; possible D gene TRBD1, 5 bases. This CDR3 is 14 amino acids long. The germline V and J ends were trimmed by 0 bases and 4 bases, with 10 bases remaining between them. Germline CDR1 reads MNHEY; CDR2 reads SMNVEV (reference sequence). CDR3 DNA sequence: TGTGCCAGCAGTTTATCGGGCAGGGTGTACGAGCAGTACTTC. Its protein is CASSLSGRVYEQYF.

DNA for the CDR3: TGTGCCAGCTCCACCACTAGCGGGGGGTACAATGAGCAGTTCTTC. Its protein product is CASSTTSGGYNEQFF. The chain links TRBV19 to TRBJ2-1; 12 bases fit TRBD2. Germline CDR1 LNHDA, CDR2 SQIVND (reference sequence). The CDR3 covers 15 residues. Germline trimming cut 9 bases from V and 4 bases from J; bases unmatched to any gene: 7.

The rearrangement uses TRBV3-1 (or the pseudogene TRBV3-2) and TRBJ1-2; possible D gene TRBD1, 5 bases. V lost 1 base and J 4 bases, leaving 10 bases between the germline ends. Germline V gene sequence: CDR1 LGHDT, CDR2 YNNKEL (reference sequence). The CDR3 is 14 amino acids. The CDR3 region has the DNA TGTGCCAGCAGCCAAGGGGGCCGTATCTATGGCTACACCTTC. This gives the protein CASSQGGRIYGYTF.

The CDR3 sequence: CASSSGLAVIYEQFF. The CDR3 nucleotides read TGTGCCAGCAGTTCCGGACTAGCGGTTATATATGAGCAGTTCTTC. The chain uses TRBV6-2 or TRBV6-3 and TRBJ2-1; 10 bases are a match to TRBD2. J lost 8 bases, V lost 4 bases, and 8 bases had no gene match. Germline loops: CDR1 MNHEY, CDR2 SVGEGT. The CDR3 spans 15 residues.

The rearrangement links TRBV3-1 (or the pseudogene TRBV3-2) to TRBJ2-3; 8 nucleotides match TRBD2. CDR1 and CDR2 from the germline V gene are LGHDT and YNNKEL (reference sequence). The CDR3 extends over 19 amino acids. J gave up 0 bases and V 8 bases, and 19 bases lay outside the gene matches. The DNA of the CDR3 is TGTGCCAGCCGATCCCCCCGAACCCAACTAGCGGTAAGCACAGATACGCAGTATTTT. This translates into CASRSPRTQLAVSTDTQYF.

This chain joins TRBV18 and TRBJ1-4; a weak D match, TRBD1 (5 bases). Trimming left V 6 bases short and J 4 bases short, with 21 bases between. The CDR3 length is 17 residues. Germline values: CDR1 KGHSH, CDR2 LQKENI. The CDR3 DNA is TGTGCCAGCTCCCCAGGGCCCCTTGGGGAGAGTAATGAAAAACTGTTTTTT. Amino acids: CASSPGPLGESNEKLFF.

This clone was counted a single time. This CDR3 reads CASSQEGWTPTNYGYTF. The CDR3 nucleotides read TGTGCCAGCAGCCAAGAGGGCTGGACACCGACTAACTATGGCTACACCTTC. The rearrangement joins TRBV3-1 (or the pseudogene TRBV3-2) to TRBJ1-2, with TRBD1 as a possible D gene (5 bases). Germline V gives CDR1 LGHDT, CDR2 YNNKEL (reference sequence). With 0 bases removed from V and 0 bases from J, the gap between germline ends came to 14 bases. The CDR3 runs to 17 residues.

The gene calls are TRBV28 and TRBJ1-2; TRBD1 matches 7 bases. CDR1 MDHEN and CDR2 SYDVKM come from the germline V gene. V was clipped by 3 bases and J by 4 bases; unmatched bases: 5. This CDR3 has 14 amino acids. DNA of the CDR3: TGTGCCAGCAGTTTCGGGGACAGTGGCTATGGCTACACCTTC. As protein: CASSFGDSGYGYTF.

J is TRBJ2-1 and V is TRBV18, with D possibly being TRBD1 (6 bases). Looked up from germline, CDR1 is KGHSH and CDR2 is LQKENI. The CDR3 spans 12 residues. The ends were cut back, 5 bases at V and 9 bases at J, with 11 bases in the middle. The CDR3 nucleotides are TGTGCCAGCTCATCCCAGGGGAGTGAGCAGTTCTTC. This translates into CASSSQGSEQFF. The full variable domain, completed using reference TRBV18 and TRBJ2-1, is NAGVMQNPRHLVRRRGQEARLRCSPMKGHSHVYWYRQLPEEGLKFMVYLQKENIIDESGMPKERFSAEFPKEGPSILRIQQVVRGDSAAYFCASSSQGSEQFFGPGTRLTVL.

The chain combines TRBV7-2 with TRBJ2-2; 14 bases are a match to TRBD2. Germline-derived CDR1 and CDR2 are SGHTA and FQGNSA. CDR3 length: 16 residues. V lost 8 bases, J lost 0 bases, and 2 bases stayed unmatched. CDR3 sequence reads: CASRLAGGPNTGELFF. The CDR3 DNA follows: TGTGCCAGCCGACTAGCGGGAGGGCCGAACACCGGGGAGCTGTTTTTT.

V and J are TRBV2 and TRBJ2-5; 10 bases are a match to TRBD2. Germline CDR1 is SNHLY and CDR2 is FYNNEI. J was trimmed by 5 bases and V by 10 bases; bases with no gene match: 10. This CDR3 has 14 residues. CDR3 coding DNA: TGTGCCACGGGAAGAGCGGGAGGGGGGGAGACCCAGTACTTC. Translated: CATGRAGGGETQYF.

This sequence joins TRBV18 and TRBJ2-2, with 14 bases aligning to TRBD2. Trimming removed 0 bases from V and 5 bases from J; junction bases left unmatched: 5. Germline V CDR1 and CDR2: KGHSH, LQKENI. This CDR3 comprises 18 residues. The CDR3, as DNA: TGTGCCAGCTCACCACCGGGACTAGCGGGAGCGGGGACCGGGGAGCTGTTTTTT. It encodes CASSPPGLAGAGTGELFF.

This chain connects TRBV28 to TRBJ1-3, with D possibly matching TRBD1 (6 bases). Germline CDR1 and CDR2: MDHEN and SYDVKM. V was clipped by 7 bases and J by 4 bases, with 17 bases between them. The CDR3 consists of 15 residues. The CDR3 bases are TGTGCCAGCACTTTGGGGGGGCTGACGGGAAACACCATATATTTT. Its translation is CASTLGGLTGNTIYF.

The chain combines TRBV9 with TRBJ1-2, with TRBD1 matching over 8 bases. The V segment lost 0 bases and the J segment 7 bases; nucleotides outside the gene matches: 5. The CDR3 totals 14 residues. Germline-derived CDR1 and CDR2 are SGDLS and YYNGEE. The CDR3 reads CASSVVDRGGGYTF. As DNA, the CDR3 is TGTGCCAGCAGCGTAGTCGACAGGGGTGGTGGCTACACCTTC.

V is TRBV27 and J is TRBJ1-2, with 7 bases matching TRBD1. The germline V gene has CDR1 MNHEY and CDR2 SMNVEV (reference sequence). Losses at the gene ends were 5 bases for V and 4 bases for J; bases not matched to a gene: 10. The CDR3 extends over 15 amino acids. CDR3 amino acids: CASSTNRGDFYGYTF. CDR3 bases: TGTGCCAGCAGTACCAACAGGGGTGATTTCTATGGCTACACCTTC.

V usage is TRBV2 and J usage is TRBJ2-2; D possibly corresponds to TRBD1 (6 bases). Per germline, CDR1 SNHLY and CDR2 FYNNEI. This CDR3 comprises 14 residues. V dropped 6 bases and J dropped 2 bases, with 10 bases sitting between them. CDR3: CASSGQTNTGELFF. The CDR3 region has the DNA TGTGCCAGCAGCGGACAGACCAACACCGGGGAGCTGTTTTTT.

The chain links TRBV9 to TRBJ2-3, with TRBD2 matching over 7 bases. The junction had 7 bases not matched to a gene; V was cut back by 2 bases and J by 4 bases. The length of the CDR3 is 15 residues. Germline loops: CDR1 SGDLS, CDR2 YYNGEE. The CDR3 DNA sequence: TGTGCCAGCAGCGTGGGGGGGAGTTGGGCAGATACGCAGTATTTT. Protein sequence: CASSVGGSWADTQYF.

The table lists this clone with many counts. The V and J genes are TRBV7-2 and TRBJ1-2, with D possibly being TRBD1 (6 bases). The CDR3 extends over 15 amino acids. Trimming shortened V by 1 base and J by 5 bases, and 14 bases separated the two germline ends. Germline V CDR1 and CDR2: SGHTA, FQGNSA. CDR3 sequence: CASSLVGGAGYGYTF. CDR3 sequence (DNA): TGTGCCAGCAGCTTAGTAGGGGGGGCAGGTTATGGCTACACCTTC.

This chain joins TRBV11-2 and TRBJ2-1; possibly TRBD2 for D (6 bases). Looked up from germline, CDR1 is SGHAT and CDR2 is FQNNGV. V gave up 6 bases and J gave up 0 bases, with 9 bases separating them. CDR3 length: 14 residues. In nucleotides, the CDR3 is TGTGCCAGCAGGGACGGGAGCTCCTACAATGAGCAGTTCTTC. Its protein is CASRDGSSYNEQFF.

The chain uses TRBV27 and TRBJ1-1, with no clear D. The CDR3 sequence is 15 residues long. Germline-derived CDR1 and CDR2 are MNHEY and SMNVEV (reference sequence). Trimming left V 3 bases short and J 1 base short, with 12 bases between. The CDR3 reads CASSLVGEGNTEAFF. The CDR3 region has the DNA TGTGCCAGCAGTTTGGTCGGGGAAGGGAACACTGAAGCTTTCTTT.